Each of the 23 T cell receptor beta chains below was sequenced from the same sample in a study of T cell responses to AZD1222 COVID-19 vaccine. Measured with immunoSEQ multiplex PCR; TCRdb has only the in-frame clones, and not every one. The sample gives about 140,000 clones, around 85% of which show up once; 7.9% is in the top ten. This sample comprised peripheral blood, obtained 28 days after the second dose of the MenACWY control vaccine. These receptors originate from an adult who received the MenACWY meningococcal vaccine as a control.

The chain couples TRBV27 to TRBJ2-7, with a weak D call TRBD1 (5 bases). V gave up 2 bases and J gave up 2 bases, with 10 bases separating them. CDR1 and CDR2 from the germline V gene are MNHEY and SMNVEV (reference sequence). The CDR3 is 14 amino acids. The CDR3 reads CASSLQQVAYEQYF. In DNA form, the CDR3 reads TGTGCCAGCAGTTTACAACAGGTTGCCTACGAGCAGTACTTC.

CDR3 nucleotide sequence: TGTGCCAGCAGCCCCGGGGGGGGTCAGAACACTGAAGCTTTCTTT. Protein product: CASSPGGGQNTEAFF. The rearrangement joins TRBV6-2 or TRBV6-3 to TRBJ1-1; perhaps TRBD1 as D (5 bases). The CDR3 is 15 amino acids. Germline V gives CDR1 MNHEY, CDR2 SVGEGT. V was pared by 6 bases and J by 1 base, with 15 bases between.

This rearrangement joins TRBV5-1 to TRBJ1-2, with 10 nucleotides matching TRBD1. The V and J ends lost 4 bases and 7 bases, in that order; junction bases with no gene match: 7. The CDR3 is made up of 14 amino acids. Germline V gives CDR1 SGHRS, CDR2 YFSETQ. CDR3 coding DNA: TGCGCCAGCAGCGCAACCGGGACAGGGGCTGGCTACACCTTC. It specifies CASSATGTGAGYTF.

CDR3 in DNA: TGTGCCAGCGCTCCGACCTATGCAGCGGGGGCCGGAGATACGCAGTATTTT. It encodes CASAPTYAAGAGDTQYF. The V call is TRBV25-1, the J call TRBJ2-3, with 8 bases lining up with TRBD2. Germline assignment: CDR1 MGHDK and CDR2 SYGVNS. This CDR3 has 17 amino acids. V lost 8 bases, J lost 5 bases, and 18 bases stayed unmatched.

The chain joins TRBV11-2 to TRBJ2-1; 9 nucleotides match TRBD2. Trimming cost V 3 bases and J 5 bases; bases outside gene matches: 5. The germline V gene encodes CDR1 SGHAT and CDR2 FQNNGV. The CDR3 is made up of 15 amino acids. CDR3 in amino acids: CASSFGAGGHNEQFF. The CDR3 DNA follows: TGTGCCAGCAGCTTCGGGGCGGGGGGGCACAATGAGCAGTTCTTC.

V gene TRBV24-1 combines with J gene TRBJ2-3, with 8 bases fitting TRBD1. The V and J ends lost 0 bases and 5 bases, in that order; junction bases with no gene match: 9. The germline CDR1 and CDR2 sequences are KGHDR and SFDVKD. The CDR3 is 17 amino acids. The CDR3 DNA reads as TGTGCCACCAGTGATTTGCAACAGGGGGGTCCCGGAGATACGCAGTATTTT. This encodes CATSDLQQGGPGDTQYF.

This chain links TRBV7-9 with TRBJ1-4; D possibly corresponds to TRBD1 (6 bases). CDR3 length: 16 residues. The germline V gene encodes CDR1 SEHNR and CDR2 FQNEAQ (reference sequence). V was cut by 3 bases and J by 8 bases, with 19 bases left in between. The CDR3 sequence: CASSFTLGGGSEKLFF. Written as DNA, the CDR3 is TGTGCCAGCAGCTTTACGTTGGGGGGCGGTTCCGAAAAACTGTTTTTT.

V usage is TRBV6-6 and J usage is TRBJ1-1; D gene uncertain. Germline CDR1 and CDR2: MNHNY and SVGAGI (reference sequence). V was cut by 5 bases and J by 0 bases, with 13 bases left in between. The CDR3 spans 15 residues. This CDR3 is CASSVTGAMNTEAFF. The CDR3 DNA follows: TGTGCCAGCAGTGTAACGGGCGCCATGAACACTGAAGCTTTCTTT.

The rearrangement uses TRBV5-1 and TRBJ2-3; possible D gene TRBD2, 6 bases. This CDR3 contains 16 residues. Germline V gene data show CDR1 as SGHRS and CDR2 as YFSETQ. Trimming shortened V by 0 bases and J by 1 base, and 12 bases separated the two germline ends. The CDR3 sequence is CASSLDAGLGTDTQYF. CDR3 DNA sequence: TGCGCCAGCAGCTTGGATGCGGGGCTGGGCACAGATACGCAGTATTTT.

This clone was counted between two and nine times. DNA of the CDR3: TGTGCCAGCAGTTTATCGGGGTCGTTAGGTAATTCACCCCTCCACTTT. Translation gives CASSLSGSLGNSPLHF. The chain carries TRBV27 and TRBJ1-6; no clear D. The CDR3 contains 16 residues. From germline, CDR1 is MNHEY and CDR2 SMNVEV (reference sequence). Trimming shortened V by 0 bases and J by 6 bases, and 12 bases separated the two germline ends.

This clone occurred a few times. This chain links TRBV2 with TRBJ1-2, with D tentatively TRBD1 (5 bases). The germline V and J ends were trimmed by 7 bases and 4 bases, with 13 bases remaining between them. Germline V gives CDR1 SNHLY, CDR2 FYNNEI. The CDR3 totals 13 residues. The CDR3 is CASIGGLFYGYTF. CDR3 DNA sequence: TGTGCCAGCATCGGGGGACTTTTCTATGGCTACACCTTC. Combining the CDR3 with reference TRBV2 and TRBJ1-2 gives the whole variable domain EPEVTQTPSHQVTQMGQEVILRCVPISNHLYFYWYRQILGQKVEFLVSFYNNEISEKSEIFDDQFSVERPDGSNFTLKIRSTKLEDSAMYFCASIGGLFYGYTFGSGTRLTVV.

The chain couples TRBV10-3 to TRBJ1-2; D ambiguous. V was shortened by 3 bases and J by 5 bases, with 10 bases between the two germline ends. The germline gives CDR1 ENHRY, CDR2 SYGVKD. The CDR3 is made up of 13 amino acids. In DNA, the CDR3 is TGTGCCATCAGTGACGAGACACAATATGGCTACACCTTC. Protein sequence: CAISDETQYGYTF.

The chain uses TRBV28 and TRBJ1-6; no clear D gene. The CDR3 contains 14 residues. V was shortened by 2 bases and J by 6 bases, with 8 bases between the two germline ends. Germline V gene sequence: CDR1 MDHEN, CDR2 SYDVKM. The CDR3 nucleotides read TGTGCCAGCAGTTTAAGGGCAGCTAATTCACCCCTCCACTTT. It codes for CASSLRAANSPLHF.

V usage is TRBV28 and J usage is TRBJ2-6; 10 positions match TRBD1. Looked up from germline, CDR1 is MDHEN and CDR2 is SYDVKM. The CDR3 is made up of 17 amino acids. The trim removed 5 bases at V and 0 bases at J, leaving 4 bases unmatched. Here the CDR3 reads CASSTTGGFSGANVLTF. DNA of the CDR3: TGTGCCAGCAGTACGACAGGGGGCTTCTCTGGGGCCAACGTCCTGACTTTC.

The chain is built from TRBV2 and TRBJ2-1, with D possibly called TRBD1 or TRBD2 (5 bases each). Germline assignment: CDR1 SNHLY and CDR2 FYNNEI. The CDR3 extends over 11 amino acids. Deletions cut 6 bases from V and 9 bases from J, with 9 bases between. The CDR3 DNA sequence: TGTGCCAGCAGGTATGGGGGTGAGCAGTTCTTC. Amino acids: CASRYGGEQFF.

The chain employs TRBV7-8 and TRBJ1-5; weak D call: TRBD1 (5 bases). Trimming took 5 bases from V and 4 from J, leaving 15 bases between them. CDR1 is SGHVS, CDR2 FQNEAQ, per germline. The CDR3 runs to 15 residues. Here the CDR3 DNA reads TGTGCCAGCAGCCCCAGCGTAGGGGTAAATCAGCCCCAGCATTTT. Protein: CASSPSVGVNQPQHF.

The CDR3 reads CASSPPTGGNTEAFF. For the CDR3, the DNA is TGTGCCAGCAGCCCCCCTACAGGGGGGAACACTGAAGCTTTCTTT. The rearrangement joins TRBV5-4 to TRBJ1-1, with 8 bases lining up with TRBD1. The ends lost 4 bases at V and 1 base at J; junction bases unmatched: 6. There are 15 residues in the CDR3. Germline loops: CDR1 SGHNT, CDR2 YYREEE (reference sequence).

This chain links TRBV6-4 with TRBJ2-2, with 7 nucleotides matching TRBD1. From germline, CDR1 is MRHNA and CDR2 SNTAGT. This CDR3 has 16 amino acids. V shed 0 bases, J shed 0 bases, and the junction held 1 base outside the gene matches. The CDR3 protein is CASSDSGTANTGELFF. CDR3 sequence (DNA): TGTGCCAGCAGTGACTCAGGGACAGCGAACACCGGGGAGCTGTTTTTT.

The chain has TRBV7-2 and TRBJ2-1; 11 bases match TRBD2. From germline, CDR1 is SGHTA and CDR2 FQGNSA. The trim removed 3 bases at V and 3 bases at J, leaving 4 bases unmatched. The CDR3 has 16 residues. CDR3 coding DNA: TGTGCCAGCAGCTTTACCGGGACTAGCGGCTACAATGAGCAGTTCTTC. It is translated as CASSFTGTSGYNEQFF.

The chain joins TRBV6-1 to TRBJ1-6; no reliable D call. Trimming removed 1 base at V and 10 bases at J, with 2 bases between. The CDR3 extends over 11 amino acids. Germline values: CDR1 MNHNS, CDR2 SASEGT. CDR3 in DNA: TGTGCCAGCAGTGAAGGGTCACCCCTCCACTTT. Residues: CASSEGSPLHF.

The chain joins TRBV20-1 to TRBJ2-5; D is perhaps TRBD2 (6 bases). Trimming took off 3 bases at V and 4 bases at J, with 9 bases between the two ends. Germline loops: CDR1 DFQATT, CDR2 SNEGSKA (reference sequence). CDR3 size: 12 residues. This CDR3 reads CSASSGPETQYF. For the CDR3, the DNA is TGCAGTGCTAGTAGCGGTCCAGAGACCCAGTACTTC.

This chain connects TRBV5-5 to TRBJ1-1; D perhaps matches TRBD1 (6 bases). Looked up from germline, CDR1 is SGHKS and CDR2 is YYEKEE (reference sequence). The CDR3 covers 13 residues. V lost 4 bases and J lost 5, with 12 bases in between. CDR3 loop: CASSNQGITEAFF. The CDR3 DNA reads TGTGCCAGCAGCAACCAGGGGATTACTGAAGCTTTCTTT.

The rearrangement uses TRBV11-3 and TRBJ2-3; perhaps TRBD1 as D (5 bases). V lost 8 bases and J lost 3, with 12 bases in between. Germline V gene sequence: CDR1 SGHNT, CDR2 YENEEA. This CDR3 comprises 13 residues. The CDR3 loop reads CASSRGRTDTQYF. CDR3 nucleotide sequence: TGTGCCAGCTCAAGGGGTAGGACAGATACGCAGTATTTT.